This T cell receptor (beta chain) is drawn from a study of T cells after posttransplantation cyclophosphamide. Study results and limitations: Blood and skin or GI T cell repertoires showed limited TRB overlap. Recipient CMV seropositivity and CMV reactivation strongly tracked TRB clonality. Donor CD8+ memory clones often dominated recipient blood repertoires at later times.

Treatment was busulfan-fludarabine conditioning, a marrow graft, and cyclophosphamide on days +3 and +4. Germline V gene lookup returns CDR1 MDHEN and CDR2 SYDVKM. The V and J ends lost 8 bases and 0 bases respectively, with 10 bases between them. This CDR3 is built from 13 residues. Generated by immunoSEQ multiplex PCR, the TCRdb table keeps only in-frame clones and is missing some. The sample shows thousands of clones, none of them appearing just once. As regards this clone: Its antigen is still unknown.

The sequence was collected from a male patient aged 55 to 69 who received an allogeneic stem cell transplant from a related donor and was CMV-positive. Part of the T cells may come from the graft donor. This chain links TRBV28 with TRBJ1-2, with D possibly TRBD1 on 5 matching bases. The sample was PBMCs, taken after allogeneic stem cell transplant with posttransplant cyclophosphamide. CDR3: CASLDSANYGYTF. CDR3 DNA: TGTGCCAGCCTTGACAGCGCTAACTATGGCTACACCTTC.